This T cell receptor beta chain was profiled in a study of blood T cell repertoires in COVID-19 (dated by TCRdb to about 2020). For context, the study as a whole: Samples from collaborators originated in the United States, Italy and Spain and spanned both the acute and convalescent phases of COVID-19. The material from the prospective study consisted of cDNA or gDNA derived from T cells, B-cell-depleted T cells, or PBMCs. Deeply sampled blood TCRbeta repertoires from subjects exposed to, actively infected with, or recovered from COVID-19 were included in the dataset. The repertoires were released in a freely available public database intended as a resource for research on the immune response to SARS-CoV-2. Samples were obtained from the ongoing ImmuneRACE study (first 160 participants) and from about 1,300 subjects provided by 6 global collaborators. A de-identified subject ID, COVID-19 status, age in years and sex were almost always included in the sample metadata. Where available, HLA class I and class II types were taken from metadata supplied by the sample provider and were not determined by assay-based typing. The investigation overall reported the following: Clinical and demographic metadata were provided uncurated, with the amount varying by source and participant.

Comments on this clone: Its antigen target is currently unknown. Base quality data are lacking; no much larger clone is found one base away.

TCRbeta CDR3 regions were amplified from genomic DNA by means of the immunoSEQ Assay, a bias-controlled multiplex PCR. As for the authors' bioinformatics: The number of nucleated cells in each sample was estimated by amplification of reference gene primers within the assay. To quantify the absolute abundance of each unique TCRbeta CDR3 rearrangement, sequence reads were collapsed and filtered. For each sample, productive Simpson clonality was calculated by taking the square root of Simpson's diversity index across productive rearrangements. TCRdb stores this immuneACCESS table with in-frame sequences only. Part of the clones is absent; in the studies checked, under half of the shortfall reflects unresolved V genes, and no reason is known for the rest. V and J calls plus clone size are reproduced from that table; the DNA served to infer D and trimming. This sample gives about 350,000 clones in total; approximately 84% of them show up just once. Of the sample, more than 0.9% falls within the top ten clones.

Counted from cysteine to phenylalanine, this CDR3 has 17 amino acids. Solely the CDR3 DNA is kept, with 51 bases framed from the first base. Sequences LNHNV (CDR1) and YYDKDF (CDR2) are obtained from the germline V gene (reference sequence). V is pared back by 0 bases and J by 1 base, with 13 bases lying between the germline termini. Enrolling through a virtual design, the prospective study's participants ranged in age from roughly 18 to 100 years and lived across roughly 23 United States geographic areas. Cohort assignment in the prospective study relied on participant-reported clinical history from a screening survey and a study questionnaire. Recovered participants in ImmuneRACE Cohort 3 were defined by two consecutive negative NP/OP PCR tests, clearance by a healthcare professional, or resolution of symptoms. In the prospective study, whole blood, serum and a nasopharyngeal or oropharyngeal swab were collected from each participant by mobile phlebotomists. Over an approximately 2-month period, participants in the prospective study had the option of providing additional blood draws and questionnaires. Before DNA extraction, prospective study blood samples were shipped either frozen or at room temperature.

Sample: PBMCs or T cells enriched from blood (not recorded which). The receptor comes from a young woman who had recovered from COVID-19. The rearranged chain carries TRBV15 and TRBJ1-5; the D region possibly corresponds to TRBD1 (5 bases align). For the CDR3, the sequence is CATSREQDRGSNQPQHF. DNA sequence: TGTGCCACCAGCAGAGAACAGGACCGTGGGAGCAATCAGCCCCAGCATTTT.